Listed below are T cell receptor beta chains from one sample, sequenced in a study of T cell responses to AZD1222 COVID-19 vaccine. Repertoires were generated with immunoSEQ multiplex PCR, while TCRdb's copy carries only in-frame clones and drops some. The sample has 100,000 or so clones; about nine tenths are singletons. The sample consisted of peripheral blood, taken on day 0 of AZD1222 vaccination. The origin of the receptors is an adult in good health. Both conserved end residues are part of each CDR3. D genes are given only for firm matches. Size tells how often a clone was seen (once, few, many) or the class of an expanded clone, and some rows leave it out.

CDR3aa: CASSYGTGNTEAFF
CDR3nt: TGCGCCAGCAGTTACGGGACTGGGAACACTGAAGCTTTCTTT
abundance: .
d_gene: .
j_gene: TRBJ1-1
v_gene: TRBV6-2/TRBV6-3

CDR3aa: CASSLGTFQETQYF
CDR3nt: TGTGCCAGCAGCCTTGGTACGTTCCAAGAGACCCAGTACTTC
abundance: .
d_gene: .
j_gene: TRBJ2-5
v_gene: TRBV7-8

CDR3aa: CASSFPLWVAGGEQFF
CDR3nt: TGTGCCAGCAGCTTTCCCTTATGGGTAGCGGGAGGTGAGCAGTTCTTC
abundance: .
d_gene: TRBD2
j_gene: TRBJ2-1
v_gene: TRBV7-9

CDR3aa: CASSPGGRESYNEQFF
CDR3nt: TGTGCCAGCAGCCCGGGGGGGCGGGAGTCCTACAATGAGCAGTTCTTC
abundance: .
d_gene: TRBD2
j_gene: TRBJ2-1
v_gene: TRBV5-4

CDR3aa: CASSVATGDGYGYTF
CDR3nt: TGTGCCAGCAGCGTAGCAACAGGGGACGGCTATGGCTACACCTTC
abundance: .
d_gene: TRBD1
j_gene: TRBJ1-2
v_gene: TRBV9

CDR3aa: CASSLVGYEQYF
CDR3nt: TGTGCCAGCAGTTTAGTGGGATACGAGCAGTACTTC
abundance: .
d_gene: .
j_gene: TRBJ2-7
v_gene: TRBV28

CDR3aa: CASSSSPQETQYF
CDR3nt: TGTGCCAGCAGCTCGAGTCCTCAAGAGACCCAGTACTTC
abundance: .
d_gene: .
j_gene: TRBJ2-5
v_gene: TRBV7-2

CDR3aa: CATSEFGVSGNTIYF
CDR3nt: TGTGCCACCAGCGAGTTCGGGGTCTCTGGAAACACCATATATTTT
abundance: .
d_gene: .
j_gene: TRBJ1-3
v_gene: TRBV15

CDR3aa: CASRAAGANYGYTF
CDR3nt: TGTGCCAGCAGAGCCGCGGGCGCAAACTATGGCTACACCTTC
abundance: medium-sized
d_gene: .
j_gene: TRBJ1-2
v_gene: TRBV2

CDR3aa: CASSLAGVADTQYF
CDR3nt: TGTGCCAGCAGTTTAGCGGGAGTGGCAGATACGCAGTATTTT
abundance: .
d_gene: TRBD2
j_gene: TRBJ2-3
v_gene: TRBV7-2

CDR3aa: CASRPYGGSTEAFF
CDR3nt: TGTGCCAGCAGGCCCTACGGGGGGTCCACTGAAGCTTTCTTT
abundance: .
d_gene: .
j_gene: TRBJ1-1
v_gene: TRBV5-6

CDR3aa: CASSPSRNSYNEQFF
CDR3nt: TGTGCCAGCTCACCCTCCAGAAACTCCTACAATGAGCAGTTCTTC
abundance: .
d_gene: .
j_gene: TRBJ2-1
v_gene: TRBV18

CDR3aa: CASSAGRGWTEAFF
CDR3nt: TGTGCCAGCAGCGCGGGTCGGGGGTGGACTGAAGCTTTCTTT
abundance: once
d_gene: .
j_gene: TRBJ1-1
v_gene: TRBV9

CDR3aa: CASSTQESVNSPLHF
CDR3nt: TGTGCCAGCAGCACACAGGAAAGCGTAAATTCACCCCTCCACTTT
abundance: .
d_gene: .
j_gene: TRBJ1-6
v_gene: TRBV7-9

CDR3aa: CASSPGRGRAFF
CDR3nt: TGTGCCAGCAGCCCCGGACGGGGACGAGCTTTCTTT
abundance: .
d_gene: .
j_gene: TRBJ1-1
v_gene: TRBV7-9

CDR3aa: CASSHGGGPYEQYF
CDR3nt: TGTGCCAGCAGCCATGGGGGAGGGCCCTACGAGCAGTACTTC
abundance: .
d_gene: TRBD2
j_gene: TRBJ2-7
v_gene: TRBV27

CDR3aa: CASKDRNYNEQFF
CDR3nt: TGTGCCAGCAAAGACAGAAACTACAATGAGCAGTTCTTC
abundance: once
d_gene: .
j_gene: TRBJ2-1
v_gene: TRBV2

CDR3aa: CASSFDSGTEAFF
CDR3nt: TGTGCCAGCAGCTTTGACAGTGGGACTGAAGCTTTCTTT
abundance: .
d_gene: .
j_gene: TRBJ1-1
v_gene: TRBV5-6

CDR3aa: CASSFPPFGFDTDTQYF
CDR3nt: TGTGCCAGCAGCTTTCCCCCTTTCGGGTTTGACACAGATACGCAGTATTTT
abundance: .
d_gene: .
j_gene: TRBJ2-3
v_gene: TRBV11-2

CDR3aa: CASSLYGGAIKDTQYF
CDR3nt: TGTGCCAGCAGTTTATACGGGGGAGCTATTAAAGATACGCAGTATTTT
abundance: .
d_gene: .
j_gene: TRBJ2-3
v_gene: TRBV28

CDR3aa: CASSPGQGAANEKLFF
CDR3nt: TGCGCCAGCAGTCCAGGACAGGGGGCGGCTAATGAAAAACTGTTTTTT
abundance: .
d_gene: TRBD1
j_gene: TRBJ1-4
v_gene: TRBV4-3

CDR3aa: CASSPPGLANTGELFF
CDR3nt: TGTGCCAGCAGCCCCCCGGGACTAGCGAACACCGGGGAGCTGTTTTTT
abundance: .
d_gene: TRBD2
j_gene: TRBJ2-2
v_gene: TRBV3-1/TRBV3-2

CDR3aa: CASKRTGLETHEQFF
CDR3nt: TGTGCCAGCAAGAGAACGGGACTAGAGACCCATGAGCAGTTCTTC
abundance: .
d_gene: TRBD2
j_gene: TRBJ2-1
v_gene: TRBV2

CDR3aa: CASSYTYPDPPGTDTQYF
CDR3nt: TGTGCCAGCAGTTACACCTACCCCGACCCCCCTGGGACAGATACGCAGTATTTT
abundance: .
d_gene: .
j_gene: TRBJ2-3
v_gene: TRBV6-2/TRBV6-3

CDR3aa: CATSDLAGSYNEQFF
CDR3nt: TGTGCCACCAGTGACCTAGCGGGATCCTACAATGAGCAGTTCTTC
abundance: .
d_gene: TRBD2
j_gene: TRBJ2-1
v_gene: TRBV24-1

CDR3aa: CASSDPRVDNEQFF
CDR3nt: TGCGCCAGCAGTGACCCTAGGGTCGACAATGAGCAGTTCTTC
abundance: .
d_gene: .
j_gene: TRBJ2-1
v_gene: TRBV10-1

CDR3aa: CAWRRNLDTEAFF
CDR3nt: TGTGCCTGGAGGAGGAATCTGGACACTGAAGCTTTCTTT
abundance: .
d_gene: .
j_gene: TRBJ1-1
v_gene: TRBV30

CDR3aa: CASGRAFTAQPQHF
CDR3nt: TGTGCCAGCGGCCGGGCGTTCACGGCTCAGCCCCAGCATTTT
abundance: .
d_gene: .
j_gene: TRBJ1-5
v_gene: TRBV21-1

CDR3aa: CASSDSGNYNEQFF
CDR3nt: TGCGCCAGCAGTGATAGCGGGAACTACAATGAGCAGTTCTTC
abundance: .
d_gene: TRBD2
j_gene: TRBJ2-1
v_gene: TRBV10-1

CDR3aa: CASAANPPSTDTQYF
CDR3nt: TGTGCCAGCGCCGCGAACCCACCTAGCACAGATACGCAGTATTTT
abundance: .
d_gene: .
j_gene: TRBJ2-3
v_gene: TRBV7-3

CDR3aa: CASSSFNEQFF
CDR3nt: TGTGCCAGCAGTTCTTTCAATGAGCAGTTCTTC
abundance: .
d_gene: .
j_gene: TRBJ2-1
v_gene: TRBV27

CDR3aa: CASVDDGYNEQFF
CDR3nt: TGTGCCAGTGTAGATGACGGCTACAATGAGCAGTTCTTC
abundance: .
d_gene: .
j_gene: TRBJ2-1
v_gene: TRBV7-9

CDR3aa: CAISDAGTANEKLFF
CDR3nt: TGTGCCATCAGTGACGCCGGGACAGCTAATGAAAAACTGTTTTTT
abundance: .
d_gene: TRBD1
j_gene: TRBJ1-4
v_gene: TRBV10-3

CDR3aa: CASSPPGLEFYEQYF
CDR3nt: TGTGCCAGCAGCCCCCCGGGACTAGAATTTTACGAGCAGTACTTC
abundance: .
d_gene: TRBD2
j_gene: TRBJ2-7
v_gene: TRBV4-2

CDR3aa: CASSAAAGNTIYF
CDR3nt: TGTGCCAGCTCTGCCGCCGCTGGAAACACCATATATTTT
abundance: few
d_gene: .
j_gene: TRBJ1-3
v_gene: TRBV18

CDR3aa: CASSVGDRGSLGEQFF
CDR3nt: TGTGCCAGCAGCGTAGGGGACAGGGGGTCTCTCGGTGAGCAGTTCTTC
abundance: .
d_gene: TRBD1
j_gene: TRBJ2-1
v_gene: TRBV9

CDR3aa: CASSQDLTSSYNEQFF
CDR3nt: TGCGCCAGCAGCCAAGATTTAACCAGCTCCTACAATGAGCAGTTCTTC
abundance: .
d_gene: .
j_gene: TRBJ2-1
v_gene: TRBV4-3

CDR3aa: CASSLPGLGGDEQFF
CDR3nt: TGTGCCAGCAGCTTACCGGGACTAGGTGGTGATGAGCAGTTCTTC
abundance: .
d_gene: TRBD2
j_gene: TRBJ2-1
v_gene: TRBV11-3

CDR3aa: CASSLDGPNQPQHF
CDR3nt: TGTGCCAGCAGCCTGGACGGACCCAATCAGCCCCAGCATTTT
abundance: .
d_gene: .
j_gene: TRBJ1-5
v_gene: TRBV7-6